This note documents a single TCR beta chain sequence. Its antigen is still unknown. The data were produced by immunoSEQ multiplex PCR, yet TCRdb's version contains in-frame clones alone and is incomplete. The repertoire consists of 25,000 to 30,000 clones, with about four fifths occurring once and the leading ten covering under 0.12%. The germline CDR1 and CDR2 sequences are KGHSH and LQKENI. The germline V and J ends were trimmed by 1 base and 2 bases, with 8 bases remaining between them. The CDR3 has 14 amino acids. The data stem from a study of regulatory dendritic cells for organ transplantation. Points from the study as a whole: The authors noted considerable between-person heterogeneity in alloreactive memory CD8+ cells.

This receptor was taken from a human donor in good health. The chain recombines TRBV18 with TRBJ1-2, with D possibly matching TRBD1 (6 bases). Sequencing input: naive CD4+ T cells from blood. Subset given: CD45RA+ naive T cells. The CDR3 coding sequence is TGTGCCAGCTCACCACAGGGGGAGAACTATGGCTACACCTTC. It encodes CASSPQGENYGYTF.